What follows are 13 T cell receptor beta chains derived from one specimen sequenced in a study of Ad26.COV2.S vaccination and SARS-CoV-2 variants. Sample treatment: some 20 received Ad26.COV2.S at low or high dose, single or two shots; 5 received placebo; per-sample allocation not given. Day 63 following the first vaccine or placebo injection was when the samples were taken. The assay was immunoSEQ multiplex PCR, and TCRdb's table has in-frame clones only and misses some. This repertoire shows 320,000 or so clones, roughly nine tenths found once; its top ten account for 4.5% to 7%. The sequences come from peripheral blood, collected in a trial of Ad26.COV2.S vaccine versus placebo. These receptors all stem from a person aged 18-60 years who received the Ad26.COV2.S COVID-19 vaccine or a placebo.

This chain links TRBV30 with TRBJ2-6; D possibly matches TRBD1 or TRBD2 (5 bases each). The germline V gene encodes CDR1 GTSNPN and CDR2 SVGIG (reference sequence). Trimming cost V 3 bases and J 2 bases, with 14 bases left between them. The CDR3 extends over 16 amino acids. The CDR3 is CAWRGVWPAGANVLTF. In DNA form, the CDR3 reads TGTGCCTGGAGGGGGGTCTGGCCTGCTGGGGCCAACGTCCTGACTTTC. Looking up the rest from reference TRBV30 and TRBJ2-6 gives the full variable domain: SQTIHQWPATLVQPVGSPLSLECTVEGTSNPNLYWYRQAAGRGLQLLFYSVGIGQISSEVPQNLSASRPQDRQFILSSKKLLLSDSGFYLCAWRGVWPAGANVLTFGAGSRLTVL.

The chain joins TRBV7-8 to TRBJ1-1; the match to TRBD1 covers 9 bases. CDR1 and CDR2 from the germline V gene are SGHVS and FQNEAQ. The CDR3 is made up of 17 amino acids. Unmatched junction bases numbered 10, after V lost 5 bases and J lost 0 bases. As DNA, the CDR3 is TGTGCCAGCAGCGCTCGAGGGACAGGGTTAATGAACACTGAAGCTTTCTTT. Protein sequence: CASSARGTGLMNTEAFF.

This rearrangement joins TRBV9 to TRBJ1-2; D possibly corresponds to TRBD1 (5 bases). The CDR3 has 19 residues. Germline values: CDR1 SGDLS, CDR2 YYNGEE. Trimming removed 2 bases from V and 4 bases from J, with 27 bases in between. The CDR3 sequence: CASSVYRSNTGPSSYGYTF. The CDR3 nucleotides are TGTGCCAGCAGCGTCTATCGTTCAAATACGGGACCCTCTAGCTATGGCTACACCTTC.

This sequence joins TRBV6-5 and TRBJ1-1; D possibly corresponds to TRBD1 (5 bases). The ends were cut back, 6 bases at V and 1 base at J, with 15 bases in the middle. This CDR3 spans 15 amino acids. In germline, CDR1 is MNHEY, CDR2 SVGAGI. The DNA for the CDR3 is TGTGCCAGCAGCCGGACAATTCAGGGGAACACTGAAGCTTTCTTT. Translating it yields CASSRTIQGNTEAFF.

The J gene is TRBJ1-1, the V gene TRBV11-3, with 8 bases fitting TRBD1. V was clipped by 5 bases and J by 6 bases; unmatched bases: 5. In germline, CDR1 is SGHNT, CDR2 YENEEA. This CDR3 contains 13 residues. CDR3 nucleotide sequence: TGTGCCAGCAGCCCTAGACAGGGGTCTGAAGCTTTCTTT. Amino acids: CASSPRQGSEAFF.

J is TRBJ2-2 and V is TRBV11-2, with a possible D match to TRBD2 (6 bases). Germline V gene data show CDR1 as SGHAT and CDR2 as FQNNGV. V was pared by 1 base and J by 4 bases, with 13 bases between. There are 16 residues in the CDR3. CDR3: CASSLGVGGITGELFF. In nucleotides, the CDR3 is TGTGCCAGCAGCTTAGGGGTTGGGGGGATCACCGGGGAGCTGTTTTTT.

This clone was seen more than once but under ten times. The V gene is TRBV4-2, the J gene TRBJ1-5; D is unclear. The CDR3 runs 17 residues. V lost 3 bases to trimming and J lost 7 bases, with 22 bases between them. Germline V lookup: CDR1 LGHNA, CDR2 YNFKEQ. CDR3 in amino acids: CASSQVPGQSERQPQHF. CDR3 in DNA: TGTGCCAGCAGCCAGGTTCCCGGCCAATCAGAAAGGCAGCCCCAGCATTTT.

V is TRBV5-5 and J is TRBJ1-1, with D unclear. The germline V gene has CDR1 SGHKS and CDR2 YYEKEE (reference sequence). Trimming cost V 3 bases and J 1 base, with 13 bases left between them. The CDR3 is 15 amino acids. CDR3 residues: CASSSSVASNTEAFF. The CDR3 nucleotides are TGTGCCAGCAGCTCTTCGGTCGCCTCGAACACTGAAGCTTTCTTT. The whole variable domain, filled in from reference TRBV5-5 and TRBJ1-1, reads DAGVTQSPTHLIKTRGQQVTLRCSPISGHKSVSWYQQVLGQGPQFIFQYYEKEERGRGNFPDRFSARQFPNYSSELNVNALLLGDSALYLCASSSSVASNTEAFFGQGTRLTVV.

This chain links TRBV4-1 with TRBJ2-7; TRBD2 agrees at 9 bases. The CDR3 totals 17 residues. V lost 0 bases to trimming and J lost 0 bases; unmatched junction nucleotides: 6. Germline CDR1 reads MGHRA; CDR2 reads YSYEKL. CDR3 region: CASSQEPSGANSYEQYF. The CDR3 DNA reads as TGCGCCAGCAGCCAAGAGCCTAGCGGGGCAAACTCCTACGAGCAGTACTTC.

In this sample, this clone turned up a few times. The rearrangement links TRBV15 to TRBJ1-5, with D maybe TRBD1 (6 bases). Trimming took off 0 bases at V and 0 bases at J, with 12 bases between the two ends. Germline CDR1 reads LNHNV; CDR2 reads YYDKDF (reference sequence). The CDR3 extends over 17 amino acids. CDR3 loop: CATSRDPTGDSNQPQHF. CDR3 DNA: TGTGCCACCAGCAGAGATCCGACAGGCGATAGCAATCAGCCCCAGCATTTT.

The V call is TRBV28, the J call TRBJ2-7, with TRBD1 matching 7 bases. The CDR3 runs 18 residues. V lost 4 bases, J lost 2 bases, and 17 bases stayed unmatched. Per germline, CDR1 MDHEN and CDR2 SYDVKM. CDR3: CASSSSSYRGFRTYEQYV. The CDR3 coding sequence is TGTGCCAGCAGTTCCTCCTCTTACAGGGGATTCCGAACCTACGAGCAGTACGTC.

The rearrangement uses TRBV10-2 and TRBJ2-6, with TRBD1 identical over 7 bases. In germline, CDR1 is WSHSY, CDR2 SAAADI. The CDR3 is 15 amino acids. With V trimmed by 8 bases and J by 1 base, 5 bases remained unmatched. The CDR3 region is CASWDSVSGANVLTF. The DNA for the CDR3 is TGCGCCAGCTGGGACAGTGTTTCTGGGGCCAACGTCCTGACTTTC.

This clone has only a few counts. This chain joins TRBV5-4 and TRBJ2-5; 16 positions agree with TRBD2. Germline V CDR1 and CDR2: SGHNT, YYREEE (reference sequence). The junction had 8 bases not matched to a gene; V was cut back by 1 base and J by 5 bases. This CDR3 comprises 18 residues. The CDR3 loop is CASSLYGTSGGAPETQYF. CDR3 sequence (DNA): TGTGCCAGCAGCTTGTATGGGACTAGCGGGGGGGCACCGGAGACCCAGTACTTC. The variable domain in full, with the rest retrieved from reference TRBV5-4 and TRBJ2-5, is ETGVTQSPTHLIKTRGQQVTLRCSSQSGHNTVSWYQQALGQGPQFIFQYYREEENGRGNFPPRFSGLQFPNYSSELNVNALELDDSALYLCASSLYGTSGGAPETQYFGPGTRLLVL.